What follows are 8 T cell receptor beta chains derived from one specimen sequenced in a study of somatic reversion in DOCK8 deficiency. From roughly 0.095 ug genomic DNA, TRB libraries were made by one-step EuroClonality-NGS amplicon PCR. TCRdb passed the multiplex PCR reads through MiXCR, listing each CDR3 protein once. The sample yields 1,300 or so distinct CDR3 sequences, roughly 29% seen once. The source material was peripheral blood. The receptors here all came from a human donor with DOCK8 deficiency.

On this clonotype itself: A much larger clone is a single base away; this may be a read error. The chain couples TRBV20-1 to TRBJ1-1, with 8 bases aligning to TRBD1. CDR3 length: 14 residues. Germline V CDR1 and CDR2: DFQATT, SNEGSKA (reference sequence). The chain's CDR3 is CGARDWTGRTEAFF. The CDR3 nucleotides read TGCGGTGCTAGAGATTGGACAGGGCGGACTGAAGCTTTCTTT.

This clonotype was counted only a few times. The chain is built from TRBV28 and TRBJ2-1; D not resolved. The CDR3 sequence is 11 residues long. The V gene lost 8 bases and the J gene lost 7 bases, with 9 bases spanning the gap. CDR1 MDHEN and CDR2 SYDVKM come from the germline V gene. CDR3: CASSRLNEQFF. The DNA for the CDR3 is TGTGCCAGCTCCAGGTTAAATGAGCAGTTCTTC.

The chain uses TRBV28 and TRBJ2-1, with 11 bases that match TRBD1. Germline CDR1 reads MDHEN; CDR2 reads SYDVKM. Trimming at V came to 9 bases and at J to 8 bases, leaving 15 bases not matched to a gene. There are 16 residues in the CDR3. CDR3 nucleotide sequence: TGTGCCAGTAAGCCTCCGAGGACAGGGGGCTTGGATGAGCAGTTCTTC. It codes for CASKPPRTGGLDEQFF.

By share, this clonotype counts as medium-sized. This chain links TRBV5-6 with TRBJ1-2; TRBD1 might be the D (5 bases). V gave up 5 bases and J gave up 2 bases, with 13 bases separating them. The CDR3 is 14 amino acids. CDR1 SGHDT and CDR2 YYEEEE come from the germline V gene. The DNA of the CDR3 is TGTGCCAGCAGTCCGGGGGGGAGGAACTATGGCTACACCTTC. Translating it yields CASSPGGRNYGYTF.

The chain combines TRBV27 with TRBJ1-1; TRBD1 matches 7 bases. The ends lost 2 bases at V and 6 bases at J; junction bases unmatched: 12. This CDR3 has 16 amino acids. Germline assignment: CDR1 MNHEY and CDR2 SMNVEV (reference sequence). CDR3 DNA sequence: TGTGCCAGCAGTTTACCCTTTAGGGGGCATCAGGCTGAAGCTTTCTTT. Protein: CASSLPFRGHQAEAFF.

By its share, this clonotype is medium-sized. This chain connects TRBV10-3 to TRBJ2-7; D unclear. CDR1 ENHRY and CDR2 SYGVKD come from the germline V gene. Trimming took off 6 bases at V and 0 bases at J, with 6 bases between the two ends. The CDR3 is 12 residues long. CDR3 sequence (DNA): TGTGCCATCAGCGGCGACTCCTACGAGCAGTACGTC. This translates into CAISGDSYEQYV.

This clonotype was seen only a few times. The chain is built from TRBV4-1 and TRBJ1-5; D is unresolved. Trimming removed 2 bases at V and 0 bases at J, with 5 bases between. This CDR3 comprises 14 residues. CDR1 is MGHRA and CDR2 is YSYEKL in the germline V gene. The CDR3 spells CASSQWDSNQPQHF. CDR3 coding DNA: TGCGCCAGCAGCCAATGGGATAGCAATCAGCCCCAGCATTTT.

This clonotype appeared a few times. The V call is TRBV7-9, the J call TRBJ2-7; D not resolved. The CDR3 loop spans 14 amino acids. The germline V gene has CDR1 SEHNR and CDR2 FQNEAQ (reference sequence). V lost 1 base, J lost 0 bases, and 7 bases lay in between. For the CDR3, the DNA is TGTGCCAGCAGCTTAGAGTTGAGCTCCTACGAGCAGTACTTC. Translation: CASSLELSSYEQYF.